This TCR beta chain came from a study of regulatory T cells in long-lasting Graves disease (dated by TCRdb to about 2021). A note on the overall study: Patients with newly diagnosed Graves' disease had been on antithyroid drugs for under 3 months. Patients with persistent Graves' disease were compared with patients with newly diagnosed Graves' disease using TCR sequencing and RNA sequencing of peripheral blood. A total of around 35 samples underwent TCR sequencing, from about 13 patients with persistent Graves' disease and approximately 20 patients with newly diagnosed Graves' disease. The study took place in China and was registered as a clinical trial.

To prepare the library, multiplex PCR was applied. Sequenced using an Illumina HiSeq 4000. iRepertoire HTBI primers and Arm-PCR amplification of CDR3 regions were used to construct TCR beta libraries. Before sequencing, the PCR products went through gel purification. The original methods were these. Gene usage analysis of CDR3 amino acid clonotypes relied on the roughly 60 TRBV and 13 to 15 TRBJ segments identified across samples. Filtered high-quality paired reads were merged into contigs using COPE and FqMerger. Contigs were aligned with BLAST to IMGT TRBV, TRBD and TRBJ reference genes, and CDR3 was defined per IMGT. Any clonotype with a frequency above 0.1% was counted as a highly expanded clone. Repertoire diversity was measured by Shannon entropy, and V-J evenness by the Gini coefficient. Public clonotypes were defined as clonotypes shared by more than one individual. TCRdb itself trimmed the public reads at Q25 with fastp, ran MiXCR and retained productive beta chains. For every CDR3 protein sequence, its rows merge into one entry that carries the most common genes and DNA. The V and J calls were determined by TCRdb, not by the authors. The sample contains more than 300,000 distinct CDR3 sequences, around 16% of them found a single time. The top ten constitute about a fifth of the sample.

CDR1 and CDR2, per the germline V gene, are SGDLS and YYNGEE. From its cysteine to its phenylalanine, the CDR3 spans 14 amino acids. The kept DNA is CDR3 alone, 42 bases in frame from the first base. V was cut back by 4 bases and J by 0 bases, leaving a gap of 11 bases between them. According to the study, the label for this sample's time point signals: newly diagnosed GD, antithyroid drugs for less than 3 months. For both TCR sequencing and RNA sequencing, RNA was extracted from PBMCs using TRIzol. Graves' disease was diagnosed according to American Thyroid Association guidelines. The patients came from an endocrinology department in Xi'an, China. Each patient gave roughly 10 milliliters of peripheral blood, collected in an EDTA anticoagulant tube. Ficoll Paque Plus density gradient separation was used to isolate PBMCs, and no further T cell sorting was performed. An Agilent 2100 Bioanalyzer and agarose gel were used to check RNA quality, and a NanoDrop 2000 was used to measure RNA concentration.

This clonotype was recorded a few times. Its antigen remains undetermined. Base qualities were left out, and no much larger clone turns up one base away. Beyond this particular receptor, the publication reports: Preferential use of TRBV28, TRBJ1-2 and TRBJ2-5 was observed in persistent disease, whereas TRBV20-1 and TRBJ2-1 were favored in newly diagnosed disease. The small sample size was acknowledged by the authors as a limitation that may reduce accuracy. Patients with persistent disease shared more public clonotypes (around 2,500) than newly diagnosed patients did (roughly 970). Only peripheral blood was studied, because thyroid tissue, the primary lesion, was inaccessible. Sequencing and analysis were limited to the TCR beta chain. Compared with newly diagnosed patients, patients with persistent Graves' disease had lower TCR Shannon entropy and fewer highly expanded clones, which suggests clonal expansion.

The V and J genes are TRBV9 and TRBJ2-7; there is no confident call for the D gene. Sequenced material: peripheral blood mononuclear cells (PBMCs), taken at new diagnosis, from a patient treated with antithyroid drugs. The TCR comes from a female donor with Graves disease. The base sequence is TGTGCCAGCAGCCCAAAGACGGTCTCCTACGAGCAGTACTTC. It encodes CASSPKTVSYEQYF.